Listed below are T cell receptor beta chains from one sample, sequenced in a study of blood T cell repertoires in COVID-19. Libraries were prepared by immunoSEQ multiplex PCR; TCRdb keeps only in-frame clonotypes and omits some of them. This table has around 250,000 clones, around 90% appearing once. Input material: peripheral blood. The receptors stem from a woman aged 70-85 years with active or convalescent COVID-19. Each CDR3 is given with its conserved first and last residue. A D gene is named only where the DNA matches it firmly. The listing skips clone size in some rows; elsewhere it reads once, few, many or a size class.

clone_size: NA
d_call: NA
v_call: TRBV21-1
j_call: TRBJ2-5
cdr3_nt: TGTGCCAGCAGCAAAGAAGAGGGCCCCCAAGAGACCCAGTACTTC
cdr3_aa: CASSKEEGPQETQYF

clone_size: NA
d_call: NA
v_call: TRBV7-2
j_call: TRBJ1-5
cdr3_nt: TGTGCCAGCAGCTACGTCACAGGGCAACAGCCCCAGCATTTT
cdr3_aa: CASSYVTGQQPQHF

clone_size: NA
d_call: NA
v_call: TRBV7-9
j_call: TRBJ1-2
cdr3_nt: TGTGCCAGCAGACGCGGGCAGGAGGATGGCTACACCTTC
cdr3_aa: CASRRGQEDGYTF

clone_size: NA
d_call: NA
v_call: TRBV19
j_call: TRBJ1-2
cdr3_nt: TGTGCCAGCTTCTCGCTTCTGACATCTAACTATGGCTACACCTTC
cdr3_aa: CASFSLLTSNYGYTF

clone_size: NA
d_call: TRBD2
v_call: TRBV20-1
j_call: TRBJ2-5
cdr3_nt: TGCAGTGCTAGTCCGGCTAGCGGGGTGGAGACCCAGTACTTC
cdr3_aa: CSASPASGVETQYF

clone_size: once
d_call: NA
v_call: TRBV10-3
j_call: TRBJ1-2
cdr3_nt: TGTGCCATCACCGCGGGGACGCAGGCTAACTATGGCTACACCTTC
cdr3_aa: CAITAGTQANYGYTF

clone_size: NA
d_call: TRBD1
v_call: TRBV6-6
j_call: TRBJ2-3
cdr3_nt: TGTGCCAGCAGTTCGAGACAGGGTGGAGGAGATACGCAGTATTTT
cdr3_aa: CASSSRQGGGDTQYF

clone_size: NA
d_call: TRBD2
v_call: TRBV10-3
j_call: TRBJ2-2
cdr3_nt: TGTGCCACCACCGGGAGGCGGGGGGCCAACACCGGGGAGCTGTTTTTT
cdr3_aa: CATTGRRGANTGELFF

clone_size: few
d_call: NA
v_call: TRBV12-3/TRBV12-4
j_call: TRBJ1-1
cdr3_nt: TGTGCCAGCAGTTCGACAAGGCACACTGAAGCTTTCTTT
cdr3_aa: CASSSTRHTEAFF

clone_size: NA
d_call: TRBD1
v_call: TRBV6-5
j_call: TRBJ2-5
cdr3_nt: TGTGCCAGCAGTCCAGGGGACAGGGGGGGAGAGACCCAGTACTTC
cdr3_aa: CASSPGDRGGETQYF

clone_size: NA
d_call: NA
v_call: TRBV2
j_call: TRBJ2-4
cdr3_nt: TGTGCCAGCAGTTCAGCGGACAGTCAGTACTTC
cdr3_aa: CASSSADSQYF

clone_size: NA
d_call: TRBD1
v_call: TRBV18
j_call: TRBJ2-5
cdr3_nt: TGTGCCAGCTCGGCATTACAGGGGGAAGAGACCCAGTACTTC
cdr3_aa: CASSALQGEETQYF

clone_size: NA
d_call: NA
v_call: TRBV12-3/TRBV12-4
j_call: TRBJ1-1
cdr3_nt: TGTGCCAGCAGTGCGGAATTGGGCACTGAAGCTTTCTTT
cdr3_aa: CASSAELGTEAFF

clone_size: NA
d_call: NA
v_call: TRBV27
j_call: TRBJ2-5
cdr3_nt: TGTGCCAGCAGTTTATCGGCACAAGAGACCCAGTACTTC
cdr3_aa: CASSLSAQETQYF

clone_size: NA
d_call: TRBD1
v_call: TRBV6-1
j_call: TRBJ2-7
cdr3_nt: TGTGCCAGCAGTGATCGGGTGACAGGGAATTCCTACGAGCAGTACTTC
cdr3_aa: CASSDRVTGNSYEQYF

clone_size: NA
d_call: TRBD1
v_call: TRBV7-8
j_call: TRBJ2-2
cdr3_nt: TGTGCCAGCAGTGGGACAGGGATTGTGGCCGGGGAGCTGTTTTTT
cdr3_aa: CASSGTGIVAGELFF

clone_size: few
d_call: NA
v_call: TRBV5-6
j_call: TRBJ1-2
cdr3_nt: TGTGCCAGCAGCTTGAAGTCATCTATCTATGGCTACACCTTC
cdr3_aa: CASSLKSSIYGYTF

clone_size: once
d_call: TRBD1
v_call: TRBV5-8
j_call: TRBJ2-3
cdr3_nt: TGTGCCAGCAGCCGGGGGGACAGGGCGGTAGATACGCAGTATTTT
cdr3_aa: CASSRGDRAVDTQYF

clone_size: NA
d_call: NA
v_call: TRBV29-1
j_call: TRBJ2-7
cdr3_nt: TGCAGCGTTGTGAAGGGGATCGATCACGAGCAGTACTTC
cdr3_aa: CSVVKGIDHEQYF

clone_size: NA
d_call: TRBD1
v_call: TRBV19
j_call: TRBJ1-2
cdr3_nt: TGTGCCAGTGTTAACCGGGACAGGAAATTGGGCGGCTACACCTTC
cdr3_aa: CASVNRDRKLGGYTF

clone_size: NA
d_call: NA
v_call: TRBV19
j_call: TRBJ1-2
cdr3_nt: TGTGCCTCCAGGACAGACCATACGGAGGGCTACACCTTC
cdr3_aa: CASRTDHTEGYTF

clone_size: NA
d_call: TRBD2
v_call: TRBV3-1/TRBV3-2
j_call: TRBJ2-1
cdr3_nt: TGTGCCAGCAGCCAAGAAGGGGCTAGCGGGGGGCAGGGGAATGAGCAGTTCTTC
cdr3_aa: CASSQEGASGGQGNEQFF

clone_size: few
d_call: NA
v_call: TRBV7-8
j_call: TRBJ1-4
cdr3_nt: TGTGCCAGCAGCCGCCAAGACAGCAGTAATGAAAAACTGTTTTTT
cdr3_aa: CASSRQDSSNEKLFF

clone_size: NA
d_call: NA
v_call: TRBV21-1
j_call: TRBJ1-2
cdr3_nt: TGTGCCAGCAGCACCAACACCAGCAGGGGAGGGACCTTC
cdr3_aa: CASSTNTSRGGTF

clone_size: NA
d_call: NA
v_call: TRBV29-1
j_call: TRBJ1-3
cdr3_nt: TGCAGCGTGCGATTTGGAAACACCATATATTTT
cdr3_aa: CSVRFGNTIYF

clone_size: few
d_call: TRBD1
v_call: TRBV18
j_call: TRBJ1-2
cdr3_nt: TGTGCCAGCTCACCCAACAGGGGGCGGAACTATGGCTACACCTTC
cdr3_aa: CASSPNRGRNYGYTF

clone_size: NA
d_call: NA
v_call: TRBV5-1
j_call: TRBJ1-1
cdr3_nt: TGCGCCAGCAGCTTATTGGCACTACGGGACACTGAAGCTTTCTTT
cdr3_aa: CASSLLALRDTEAFF

clone_size: NA
d_call: NA
v_call: TRBV6-5
j_call: TRBJ2-1
cdr3_nt: TGTGCCAGCAGTTACAGGGGAGGGGACACGAATGAGCAGTTCTTC
cdr3_aa: CASSYRGGDTNEQFF

clone_size: NA
d_call: NA
v_call: TRBV6-2/TRBV6-3
j_call: TRBJ1-5
cdr3_nt: TGTGCCAGCAGTTGGTATAGAAGCAATCAGCCCCAGCATTTT
cdr3_aa: CASSWYRSNQPQHF

clone_size: NA
d_call: TRBD2
v_call: TRBV6-6
j_call: TRBJ2-3
cdr3_nt: TGTGCCAGCAAACGGGGGGGCCCCACAGATACGCAGTATTTT
cdr3_aa: CASKRGGPTDTQYF

clone_size: NA
d_call: NA
v_call: TRBV29-1
j_call: TRBJ1-3
cdr3_nt: TGCAGCTCCGCGGGGAGGGGGGGAGATGGAAACACCATATATTTT
cdr3_aa: CSSAGRGGDGNTIYF

clone_size: few
d_call: NA
v_call: TRBV14
j_call: TRBJ1-1
cdr3_nt: TGTGCCAGCAGCCCCCCTGGGAGACAGGAAGAAGCTTTCTTT
cdr3_aa: CASSPPGRQEEAFF

clone_size: NA
d_call: TRBD2
v_call: TRBV29-1
j_call: TRBJ2-1
cdr3_nt: TGCAGCACACATGGACTAGTGGACGACCCACTATACAATGAGCAGTTCTTC
cdr3_aa: CSTHGLVDDPLYNEQFF

clone_size: NA
d_call: TRBD1
v_call: TRBV5-4
j_call: TRBJ1-2
cdr3_nt: TGTGCCAGCAGCTCTCCGGGACAGGGGTTTGGCTACACCTTC
cdr3_aa: CASSSPGQGFGYTF

clone_size: few
d_call: NA
v_call: TRBV5-1
j_call: TRBJ1-1
cdr3_nt: TGCGCCAGCAGTCAAACAGCGAACACTGAAGCTTTCTTT
cdr3_aa: CASSQTANTEAFF

clone_size: NA
d_call: NA
v_call: TRBV2
j_call: TRBJ2-7
cdr3_nt: TGTGCCAGCAGTGTTTACGACATTTACGAGCAGTACTTC
cdr3_aa: CASSVYDIYEQYF

clone_size: NA
d_call: NA
v_call: TRBV24-1
j_call: TRBJ1-2
cdr3_nt: TGTGCCACCAGTACCCCGGGCTATGGCTACACCTTC
cdr3_aa: CATSTPGYGYTF

clone_size: NA
d_call: TRBD2
v_call: TRBV6-2/TRBV6-3
j_call: TRBJ2-2
cdr3_nt: TGTGCCAGCAGCGGACTAGGTGGCTCCGGGGAGCTGTTTTTT
cdr3_aa: CASSGLGGSGELFF

clone_size: NA
d_call: NA
v_call: TRBV10-1
j_call: TRBJ1-1
cdr3_nt: TGCGCCAGCGGCGTTAAACAGGGTGAAGCTTTCTTT
cdr3_aa: CASGVKQGEAFF

clone_size: NA
d_call: NA
v_call: TRBV4-3
j_call: TRBJ2-1
cdr3_nt: TGCGCCAGCAGCCAAGACATCTCCGTAGTCCGCTCCTACAATGAGCAGTTCTTC
cdr3_aa: CASSQDISVVRSYNEQFF